Sequencing of this TCR beta chain was carried out in a study of OX40 agonist ivuxolimab in advanced cancers. At the level of the study: The dose-escalation cohort was approximately 84% male, with a mean age of about 56 years, ranging roughly 23 to 85.

General observations from the study: Partial responders receiving 0.1-3.0 mg/kg showed among the lowest clonal expansion.

Profiling relied on immunoSEQ multiplex PCR, and the TCRdb table lists in-frame clones only, not all of them. Of around 48,000 clones in the sample, 70% to 90% were seen once. About this clone itself: No antigen is known for it.

This CDR3 region has 13 residues. V was clipped by 2 bases and J by 3 bases, with 8 bases between them. The germline CDR1 and CDR2 sequences are SGHRS and YFSETQ. This chain connects TRBV5-1 to TRBJ1-2; D is unresolved. The sequencing here drew on CD4+ or CD8+ T cells sorted from blood, taken in a trial of the OX40 agonist ivuxolimab. The receptor comes from an adult with an advanced solid tumor such as melanoma, head and neck, liver or kidney cancer. The CDR3 bases are TGCGCCAGCAGCTTCGACTCTGACTATGGCTACACCTTC. Protein product: CASSFDSDYGYTF.